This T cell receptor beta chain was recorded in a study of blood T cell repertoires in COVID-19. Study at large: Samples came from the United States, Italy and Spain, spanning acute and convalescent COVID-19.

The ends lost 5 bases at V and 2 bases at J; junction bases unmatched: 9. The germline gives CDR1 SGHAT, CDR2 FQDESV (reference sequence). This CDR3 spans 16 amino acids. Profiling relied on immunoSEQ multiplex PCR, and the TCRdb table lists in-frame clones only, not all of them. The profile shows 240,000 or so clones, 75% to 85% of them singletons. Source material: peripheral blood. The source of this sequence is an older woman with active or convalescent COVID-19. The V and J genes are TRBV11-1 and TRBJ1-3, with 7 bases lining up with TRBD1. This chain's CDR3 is CASSETTGAAGNTIYF. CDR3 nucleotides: TGTGCCAGCAGCGAGACTACAGGGGCGGCTGGAAACACCATATATTTT.